The clone carrying this TCR beta chain was seen a few times. A second PCR, run for about 7 to 11 cycles, used a sample-barcoded 5' primer plus a J-beta primer mix. Every single cDNA molecule received a tag from a template-switch adaptor with 12 random nucleotides. TCRdb re-analysed the 5' RACE reads in MiXCR, keeping a single row per CDR3 protein. Among about 1 million distinct CDR3 sequences listed, around 45% were seen once. CDR3 length: 14 residues. V was cut by 0 bases and J by 9 bases, with 13 bases left in between. Per germline, CDR1 SGHRS and CDR2 YFSETQ. The data were taken from a study of blood T cells in healthy people across ages.

This receptor was obtained from an older woman in good health. Sequencing input: blood. The chain couples TRBV5-1 to TRBJ2-1; a possible D gene is TRBD1 (7 bases). The CDR3 protein is CASSLGQGLGEQFF. The CDR3 nucleotides read TGCGCCAGCAGCTTGGGACAGGGACTGGGTGAGCAGTTCTTC.